This T cell receptor beta chain derives from a study of cytomegalovirus exposure and HLA in healthy donors. About the study: Among about 179 million T cells, an earlier analysis found about 100 million unique TCR beta sequences. Findings of the study overall: Looking again later, the authors saw that most CMV-associated TCR beta chains seemed HLA-restricted.

The CDR3 runs 15 residues. CDR1 and CDR2 (germline): SGHNT, YYREEE (reference sequence). Between the trimmed V and J ends, which lost 4 bases and 6 bases, there was a span of 14 bases. As concerns this clone: Its matching antigen is unknown.

As for the donors, each was a healthy bone marrow donor. The study ran its PCR with 60 Vbeta and 13 Jbeta primers. Under the authors' procedure: Tens of millions of unique TCR beta chains, some 10 million of them shared, were counted by a later analysis. Sequenced by immunoSEQ multiplex PCR; TCRdb stores in-frame clones only, minus some. The V and J calls and clone size are taken from that table; D and trimming were inferred from the DNA. The repertoire consists of 100,000 to 150,000 clones, with about two thirds occurring once and the leading ten covering 2.6%. The V and J genes are TRBV5-4 and TRBJ1-6; perhaps TRBD1 as D (6 bases). The receptor comes from a woman aged 55-70 years in good health and CMV-seropositive. Sequencing used PBMCs. CDR3 region: CASSPGFRGNSPLHF. For the CDR3, the DNA is TGTGCCAGCAGCCCGGGGTTCAGGGGTAATTCACCCCTCCACTTT.